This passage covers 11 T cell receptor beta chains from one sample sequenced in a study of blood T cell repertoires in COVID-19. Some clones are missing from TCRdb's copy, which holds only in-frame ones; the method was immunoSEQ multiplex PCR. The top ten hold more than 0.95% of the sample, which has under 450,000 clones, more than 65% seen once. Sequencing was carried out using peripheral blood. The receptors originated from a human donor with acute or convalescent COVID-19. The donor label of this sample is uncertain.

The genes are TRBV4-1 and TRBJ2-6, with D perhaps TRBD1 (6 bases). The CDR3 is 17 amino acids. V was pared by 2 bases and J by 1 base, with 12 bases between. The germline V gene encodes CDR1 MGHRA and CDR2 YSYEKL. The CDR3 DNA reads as TGCGCCAGCAGCCAATACACAGGGAGATCTGGGGCCAACGTCCTGACTTTC. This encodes CASSQYTGRSGANVLTF.

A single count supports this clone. As DNA, the CDR3 is TGTGCCAGCAGTCGGACAGTGGGGTTACGCGTCTATGGCTACACCTTC. This sequence encodes CASSRTVGLRVYGYTF. The rearrangement joins TRBV6-2 or TRBV6-3 to TRBJ1-2, with D tentatively TRBD1 (6 bases). In germline, CDR1 is MNHEY, CDR2 SVGEGT. Between the trimmed V and J ends, which lost 5 bases and 4 bases, there was a span of 20 bases. The CDR3 contains 16 residues.

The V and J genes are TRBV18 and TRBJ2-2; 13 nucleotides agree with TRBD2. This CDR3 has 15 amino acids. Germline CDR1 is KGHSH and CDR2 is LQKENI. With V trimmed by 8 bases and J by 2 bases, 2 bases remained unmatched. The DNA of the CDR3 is TGTGCCAGCGGACTAGCGGGAGTAAACACCGGGGAGCTGTTTTTT. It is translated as CASGLAGVNTGELFF.

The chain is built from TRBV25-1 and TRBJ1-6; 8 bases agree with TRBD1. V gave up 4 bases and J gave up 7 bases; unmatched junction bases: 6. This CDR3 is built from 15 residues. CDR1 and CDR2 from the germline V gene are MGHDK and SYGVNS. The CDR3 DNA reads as TGTGCCAGCAGTGGGACAGGGTCGGTAAATTCACCCCTCCACTTT. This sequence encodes CASSGTGSVNSPLHF.

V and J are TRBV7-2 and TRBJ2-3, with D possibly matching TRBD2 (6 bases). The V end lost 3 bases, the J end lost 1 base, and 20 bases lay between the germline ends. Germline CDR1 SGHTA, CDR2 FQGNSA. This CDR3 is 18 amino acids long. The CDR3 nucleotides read TGTGCCAGCAGCTTTCTCCCACCTATACTAGCCCGCACAGATACGCAGTATTTT. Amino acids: CASSFLPPILARTDTQYF. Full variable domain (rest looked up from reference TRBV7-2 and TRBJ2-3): GAGVSQSPSNKVTEKGKDVELRCDPISGHTALYWYRQSLGQGLEFLIYFQGNSAPDKSGLPSDRFSAERTGGSVSTLTIQRTQQEDSAVYLCASSFLPPILARTDTQYFGPGTRLTVL.

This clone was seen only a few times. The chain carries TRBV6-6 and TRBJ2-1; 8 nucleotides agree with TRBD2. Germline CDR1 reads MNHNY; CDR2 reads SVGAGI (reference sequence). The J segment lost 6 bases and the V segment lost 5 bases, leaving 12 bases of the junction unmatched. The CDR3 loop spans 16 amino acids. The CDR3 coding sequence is TGTGCCAGCAGTCCCGCCGGGACTAGATTTTCCAATGAGCAGTTCTTC. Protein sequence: CASSPAGTRFSNEQFF.

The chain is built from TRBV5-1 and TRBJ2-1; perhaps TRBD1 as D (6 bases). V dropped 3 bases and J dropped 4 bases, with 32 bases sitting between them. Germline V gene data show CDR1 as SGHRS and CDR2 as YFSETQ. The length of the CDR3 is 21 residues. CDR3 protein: CASSYGISLQGLTGRYNEQFF. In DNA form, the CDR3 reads TGCGCCAGCAGCTATGGAATTTCTTTACAGGGATTAACGGGTCGATACAATGAGCAGTTCTTC.

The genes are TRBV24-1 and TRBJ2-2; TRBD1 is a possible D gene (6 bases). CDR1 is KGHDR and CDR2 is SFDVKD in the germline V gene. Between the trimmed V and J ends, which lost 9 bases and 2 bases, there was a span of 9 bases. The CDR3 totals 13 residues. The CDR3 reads CATLQGNTGELFF. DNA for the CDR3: TGTGCCACCCTACAGGGAAACACCGGGGAGCTGTTTTTT.

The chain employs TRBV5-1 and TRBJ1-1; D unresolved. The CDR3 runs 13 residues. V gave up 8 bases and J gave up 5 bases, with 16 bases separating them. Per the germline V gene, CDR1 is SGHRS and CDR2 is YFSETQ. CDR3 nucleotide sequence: TGCGCCAGTCAACTGACAAGGGAGACTGAAGCTTTCTTT. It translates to CASQLTRETEAFF.

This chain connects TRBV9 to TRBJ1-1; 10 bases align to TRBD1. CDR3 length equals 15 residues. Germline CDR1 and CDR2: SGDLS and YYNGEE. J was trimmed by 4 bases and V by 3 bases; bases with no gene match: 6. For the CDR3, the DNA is TGTGCCAGCAGCGCGGGGACAGGGGTAGGCACTGAAGCTTTCTTT. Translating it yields CASSAGTGVGTEAFF. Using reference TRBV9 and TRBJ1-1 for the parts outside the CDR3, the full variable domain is DSGVTQTPKHLITATGQRVTLRCSPRSGDLSVYWYQQSLDQGLQFLIQYYNGEERAKGNILERFSAQQFPDLHSELNLSSLELGDSALYFCASSAGTGVGTEAFFGQGTRLTVV.

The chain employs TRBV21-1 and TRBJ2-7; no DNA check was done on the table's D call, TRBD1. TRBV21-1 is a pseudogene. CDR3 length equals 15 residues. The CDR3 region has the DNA TGTGCCAGCAGGCCACCGGGACAGGGGAGCGACGAGCAGTACTTC. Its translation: CASRPPGQGSDEQYF.